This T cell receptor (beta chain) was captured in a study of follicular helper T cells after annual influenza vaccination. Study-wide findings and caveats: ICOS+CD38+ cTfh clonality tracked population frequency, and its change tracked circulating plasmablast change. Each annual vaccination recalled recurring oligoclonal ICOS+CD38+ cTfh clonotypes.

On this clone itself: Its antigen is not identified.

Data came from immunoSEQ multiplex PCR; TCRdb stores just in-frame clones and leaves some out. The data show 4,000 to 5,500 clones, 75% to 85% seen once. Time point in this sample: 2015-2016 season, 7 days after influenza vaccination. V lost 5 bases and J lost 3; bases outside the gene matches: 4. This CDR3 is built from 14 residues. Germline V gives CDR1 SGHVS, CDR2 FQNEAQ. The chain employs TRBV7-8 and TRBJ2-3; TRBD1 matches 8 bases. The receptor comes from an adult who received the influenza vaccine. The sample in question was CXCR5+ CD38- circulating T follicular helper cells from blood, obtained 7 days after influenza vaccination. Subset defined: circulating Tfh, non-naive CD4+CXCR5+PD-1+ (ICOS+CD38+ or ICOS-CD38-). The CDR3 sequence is CASSPRQGTDTQYF. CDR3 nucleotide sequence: TGTGCCAGCAGCCCCCGACAGGGGACAGATACGCAGTATTTT. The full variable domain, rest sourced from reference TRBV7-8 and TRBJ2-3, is GAGVSQSPRYKVAKRGQDVALRCDPISGHVSLFWYQQALGQGPEFLTYFQNEAQLDKSGLPSDRFFAERPEGSVSTLKIQRTQQEDSAVYLCASSPRQGTDTQYFGPGTRLTVL.